Listed here are 2 T cell receptor beta chains from one sample, sequenced in a study of sequential checkpoint blockade in melanoma. Measured with immunoSEQ multiplex PCR; TCRdb has only the in-frame clones, and not every one. Counted here are 7,000 to 9,500 clones, over 50% occurring once; the ten biggest clones make up nearly 9%. The treatment is: randomized to nivolumab then ipilimumab (arm A) or the reverse (arm B). Sequenced material: CD8+ T cells sorted from blood (inferred from file names), taken from a patient given nivolumab and ipilimumab in sequence. These receptors originate from a human donor with melanoma.

The V call is TRBV5-4, the J call TRBJ1-1; D not certain. V lost 4 bases to trimming and J lost 1 base, with 14 bases between them. CDR3 length: 15 amino acids. Germline CDR1 is SGHNT and CDR2 is YYREEE (reference sequence). The DNA of the CDR3 is TGTGCCAGCAGCATGGGTGTTTCTTCGAACACTGAAGCTTTCTTT. As protein: CASSMGVSSNTEAFF.

Comments on this clone: At one end, the junction sequence differs from germline, possibly due to a read error. The J gene is TRBJ1-1, the V gene TRBV29-1; no clear D gene. The length of the CDR3 is 13 residues. Germline CDR1 and CDR2: SQVTM and ANQGSEA. In DNA form, the CDR3 reads TGCAGCGTTGAAGGGCGGAGGAACGCTGAAGCTTTCTTT. Protein: CSVEGRRNAEAFF.